The next 8 T cell receptor beta chains were all read from a single sample in a study of T-cell reconstitution after alpha-beta-depleted transplantation in children (dated by TCRdb to about 2016). Libraries were made using PCR. Instrument used: Illumina HiSeq 2500. To normalize quantification of the TCRbeta repertoire, the TCR libraries were built with molecular barcoding that relied on unique molecular identifiers. TCRdb applied fastp at Q25 and MiXCR to the public reads, then kept only in-frame beta chains. Under each unique CDR3 protein, matching rows form one entry showing the most common genes and DNA. The sample data list about 640,000 distinct CDR3 sequences, and roughly 13% of these were observed just once. The ten largest account for 2% to 2.5% of the sample. The treatment or condition tag for this specimen amounts to: allogeneic hematopoietic cell transplantation with graft depleted of TCRalphabeta T cells and CD19 B cells.

This sample comprised PBMCs, mostly from graft donor cells, obtained 360 days after TCRalphabeta/CD19-depleted stem cell transplant. The receptors were gathered from a male patient between 5 and 17 years old who had a stem cell transplant for acute myeloid leukemia, so the T cells may come from the graft donor.

The chain employs TRBV7-8 and TRBJ2-1; D is unclear. There are 14 residues in the CDR3. Trimming pared 2 bases from V and 4 bases from J, leaving 9 bases between. CDR1 is SGHVS, CDR2 FQNEAQ, per germline. CDR3 amino acids: CASSLKDHYNEQFF. The CDR3 coding sequence is TGTGCCAGCAGCTTAAAGGACCATTACAATGAGCAGTTCTTC.

The rearrangement links TRBV20-1 to TRBJ2-7; tentatively, D is TRBD1 (6 bases). Germline values: CDR1 DFQATT, CDR2 SNEGSKA (reference sequence). V dropped 3 bases and J dropped 7 bases, with 13 bases sitting between them. The CDR3 covers 12 residues. The CDR3 protein is CSASFTGQEQYF. CDR3 DNA: TGCAGTGCTAGTTTCACAGGGCAAGAGCAGTACTTC.

This clonotype was recorded many times. The chain has TRBV3-1 and TRBJ2-1, with TRBD2 matching 8 bases. CDR1 LGHDT and CDR2 YNNKEL come from the germline V gene (reference sequence). J lost 3 bases, V lost 2 bases, and 15 bases had no gene match. The CDR3 sequence is 19 residues long. CDR3 nucleotide sequence: TGTGCCAGCAGCCAACTCAAGGGCCAGCGGGAGTTTGGCTACAATGAGCAGTTCTTC. It codes for CASSQLKGQREFGYNEQFF.

The chain recombines TRBV11-2 with TRBJ2-1, with 8 bases identical to TRBD2. The germline CDR1 and CDR2 sequences are SGHAT and FQNNGV. This CDR3 spans 19 amino acids. Trimming at V came to 3 bases and at J to 7 bases, leaving 20 bases not matched to a gene. This CDR3 is CASSFIPSVLAGSKNEQFF. In nucleotides, the CDR3 is TGTGCCAGCAGCTTTATACCCTCCGTATTAGCGGGATCAAAAAATGAGCAGTTCTTC.

The chain uses TRBV7-2 and TRBJ2-2; D gene ambiguous. Germline assignment: CDR1 SGHTA and CDR2 FQGNSA. Trimming shortened V by 3 bases and J by 6 bases, and 8 bases separated the two germline ends. This CDR3 spans 13 amino acids. The CDR3: CASSLVAAGELFF. Written as DNA, the CDR3 is TGTGCCAGCAGCTTGGTCGCTGCCGGGGAGCTGTTTTTT.

The V and J genes are TRBV29-1 and TRBJ1-2, with a possible D match to TRBD1 (5 bases). The CDR3 length is 12 residues. With 3 bases removed from V and 4 bases from J, the gap between germline ends came to 9 bases. The germline V gene encodes CDR1 SQVTM and CDR2 ANQGSEA. Here the CDR3 DNA reads TGCAGCGTTGACAGGGAAAGCTATGGCTACACCTTC. This codes for CSVDRESYGYTF. The entire variable domain, with the rest obtained from reference TRBV29-1 and TRBJ1-2, is as follows: SAVISQKPSRDICQRGTSLTIQCQVDSQVTMMFWYRQQPGQSLTLIATANQGSEATYESGFVIDKFPISRPNLTFSTLTVSNMSPEDSSIYLCSVDRESYGYTFGSGTRLTVV.

This clonotype was counted many times. This chain links TRBV29-1 with TRBJ2-1; D remains unclear. Trimming pared 3 bases from V and 1 base from J, leaving 1 base between. The CDR3 has 11 residues. Germline V gene data show CDR1 as SQVTM and CDR2 as ANQGSEA. The DNA of the CDR3 is TGCAGCGTTGAGTCCTACAATGAGCAGTTCTTC. This codes for CSVESYNEQFF.

V and J are TRBV7-8 and TRBJ1-1; 7 bases agree with TRBD1. With 5 bases clipped from V and 0 bases from J, the junction kept 6 bases outside the gene matches. The CDR3 loop spans 15 amino acids. In germline, CDR1 is SGHVS, CDR2 FQNEAQ. In nucleotides, the CDR3 is TGTGCCAGCAGCCCCGGAGGACAGGTGAACACTGAAGCTTTCTTT. Protein product: CASSPGGQVNTEAFF. Using reference TRBV7-8 and TRBJ1-1 for the parts outside the CDR3, the full variable domain is GAGVSQSPRYKVAKRGQDVALRCDPISGHVSLFWYQQALGQGPEFLTYFQNEAQLDKSGLPSDRFFAERPEGSVSTLKIQRTQQEDSAVYLCASSPGGQVNTEAFFGQGTRLTVV.